This T cell receptor beta chain was recorded in a study of CD8 T cells in ankylosing spondylitis. Library preparation for TCR beta used quantitative 5'-RACE with molecular barcodes. TCRdb processed the 5' RACE reads anew with MiXCR; each CDR3 protein has one entry. The table shows 400,000 or so distinct CDR3 sequences, with about 24% occurring only once. Study results and limitations: Characteristic, it appeared, of ankylosing spondylitis blood was a TCR beta motif of eight highly homologous variants. Clones tied to disease were said to be significantly enriched in matched ankylosing spondylitis synovial fluid.

Regarding this clonotype: What it recognizes is unknown.

Germline loops: CDR1 DFQATT, CDR2 SNEGSKA (reference sequence). Trimming took 6 bases from V and 3 from J; bases not matched to a gene: 9. CDR3 size: 15 residues. This chain links TRBV20-1 with TRBJ2-3; the match to TRBD2 covers 10 bases. Sequenced: blood, either unsorted or a sorted T cell fraction (not recorded which). This TCR was recovered from a male donor with ankylosing spondylitis. CDR3 residues: CSASGRAFGTDTQYF. The CDR3 bases are TGCAGTGCCAGCGGGAGGGCTTTCGGAACAGATACGCAGTATTTT.